This T cell receptor beta chain was sequenced for a study of cytomegalovirus exposure and HLA in healthy donors. Whole-study results and caveats: After further analysis at a later stage, 15,000 to 20,000 TCR beta sequences were associated with HLA alleles at 0.05 false discovery rate. In a later analysis, across HLA loci, associated TCR counts were highest for DRB1, lowest for HLA-C.

Per germline, CDR1 SGDLS and CDR2 YYNGEE. The CDR3 is 17 amino acids. The germline V and J ends were trimmed by 0 bases and 5 bases, with 20 bases remaining between them. 60 Vbeta and 13 Jbeta primers were used in PCR. Here immunoSEQ multiplex PCR was the method, and the copy in TCRdb shows in-frame clones only, minus some. The sample contains under 200,000 clones, around 75% of which appear only once. Remarks on this clone: Antigen specificity is unknown.

The V and J genes are TRBV9 and TRBJ2-5, with D possibly matching TRBD1 (6 bases). The source is a woman under 40 in good health and CMV-seronegative. The sequenced sample was PBMCs. Written as DNA, the CDR3 is TGTGCCAGCAGCGTAGATTTGGGGGCTCCCACGGGGGAGACCCAGTACTTC. Residues: CASSVDLGAPTGETQYF.